Below, 10 T cell receptor beta chains from the same sample are listed, as sequenced in a study of blood T cell repertoires in COVID-19. This table comes from immunoSEQ multiplex PCR, and its TCRdb copy is limited to in-frame clones, with some not included. The profile shows around 320,000 clones, about 87% of them singletons. The sample was peripheral blood. Receptors were obtained from a woman aged 25 to 39 who had recovered from COVID-19.

The chain joins TRBV6-5 to TRBJ2-3; D not resolved. V was shortened by 0 bases and J by 0 bases, with 10 bases between the two germline ends. This CDR3 spans 16 amino acids. Per the germline V gene, CDR1 is MNHEY and CDR2 is SVGAGI. As DNA, the CDR3 is TGTGCCAGCAGTTACTCTGAAGCGACTAGCACAGATACGCAGTATTTT. The encoded protein is CASSYSEATSTDTQYF.

V is TRBV19 and J is TRBJ1-1; D is uncertain. The CDR3 covers 14 residues. V was clipped by 6 bases and J by 1 base, with 12 bases between them. The V gene's germline CDR1 is LNHDA and CDR2 SQIVND (reference sequence). The CDR3 reads CASRRLQGNTEAFF. The CDR3 DNA reads TGTGCCAGTAGGCGGCTCCAAGGGAACACTGAAGCTTTCTTT.

V is TRBV5-4 and J is TRBJ2-7, with 13 bases identical to TRBD2. The CDR3 extends over 14 amino acids. CDR1 is SGHNT and CDR2 is YYREEE in the germline V gene (reference sequence). The ends lost 4 bases at V and 10 bases at J; junction bases unmatched: 8. This CDR3 is CASSQEGLAGTQYF. In nucleotides, the CDR3 is TGTGCCAGCAGCCAAGAGGGACTAGCGGGAACCCAGTACTTC.

CDR3 in DNA: TGTGCCAGCAGCAAGGGAGCAGAGACGCAGTATTTT. This translates into CASSKGAETQYF. J is TRBJ2-3 and V is TRBV21-1; the table calls TRBD2, which could not be checked here. TRBV21-1 is flagged as a pseudogene. The CDR3 totals 12 residues.

Points on this clone: Distinct nucleotide sequences in the sample also encode this CDR3. V usage is TRBV6-2 or TRBV6-3 and J usage is TRBJ1-2, with 7 positions matching TRBD1. With V trimmed by 2 bases and J by 3 bases, 6 bases remained unmatched. Germline CDR1 and CDR2: MNHEY and SVGEGT. This CDR3 has 15 residues. The CDR3 protein is CASSYPDRRHYGYTF. In nucleotides, the CDR3 is TGTGCCAGCAGTTACCCGGACAGGCGACACTATGGCTACACCTTC.

This clone was observed a single time. CDR3 amino acids: CASSQEGGRGNSPLHF. The CDR3 bases are TGCGCCAGCAGCCAAGAAGGCGGCAGGGGTAATTCACCCCTCCACTTT. The V gene is TRBV4-3, the J gene TRBJ1-6, with D perhaps matching TRBD1 (6 bases). V was cut by 0 bases and J by 6 bases, with 12 bases left in between. CDR1 is LGHNA, CDR2 YSLEER, per germline. The CDR3 sequence is 16 residues long.

The genes are TRBV5-4 and TRBJ2-7; 7 nucleotides match TRBD1. The CDR3 sequence is 14 residues long. With V trimmed by 4 bases and J by 0 bases, 4 bases remained unmatched. Germline values: CDR1 SGHNT, CDR2 YYREEE (reference sequence). The CDR3 DNA sequence: TGTGCCAGCAGCCCGGGACAGCACTCCTACGAGCAGTACTTC. It yields the protein CASSPGQHSYEQYF.

The gene calls are TRBV5-1 and TRBJ1-1; 9 positions agree with TRBD1. Germline trimming cut 1 base from V and 7 bases from J; bases unmatched to any gene: 2. CDR3 length: 13 residues. Germline CDR1 and CDR2: SGHRS and YFSETQ. CDR3 sequence reads: CASSLWTGVEAFF. CDR3 sequence (DNA): TGCGCCAGCAGCTTGTGGACAGGGGTTGAAGCTTTCTTT.

CDR3 nucleotides: TGTGCCACCAGTGACCCTAAGGAAGAGGCTAGCGTCCATGAGCAGTTCTTC. Translated: CATSDPKEEASVHEQFF. The chain employs TRBV24-1 and TRBJ2-1, with D possibly being TRBD2 (6 bases). There are 17 residues in the CDR3. V was shortened by 4 bases and J by 8 bases, with 23 bases between the two germline ends. Germline V CDR1 and CDR2: KGHDR, SFDVKD.

The genes are TRBV2 and TRBJ1-4; D gene unclear. The CDR3 has 14 residues. V lost 6 bases, J lost 3 bases, and 11 bases lay in between. The germline gives CDR1 SNHLY, CDR2 FYNNEI. The CDR3 loop reads CASRAVQSNEKLFF. The CDR3 DNA follows: TGTGCCAGCAGGGCAGTGCAATCTAATGAAAAACTGTTTTTT.